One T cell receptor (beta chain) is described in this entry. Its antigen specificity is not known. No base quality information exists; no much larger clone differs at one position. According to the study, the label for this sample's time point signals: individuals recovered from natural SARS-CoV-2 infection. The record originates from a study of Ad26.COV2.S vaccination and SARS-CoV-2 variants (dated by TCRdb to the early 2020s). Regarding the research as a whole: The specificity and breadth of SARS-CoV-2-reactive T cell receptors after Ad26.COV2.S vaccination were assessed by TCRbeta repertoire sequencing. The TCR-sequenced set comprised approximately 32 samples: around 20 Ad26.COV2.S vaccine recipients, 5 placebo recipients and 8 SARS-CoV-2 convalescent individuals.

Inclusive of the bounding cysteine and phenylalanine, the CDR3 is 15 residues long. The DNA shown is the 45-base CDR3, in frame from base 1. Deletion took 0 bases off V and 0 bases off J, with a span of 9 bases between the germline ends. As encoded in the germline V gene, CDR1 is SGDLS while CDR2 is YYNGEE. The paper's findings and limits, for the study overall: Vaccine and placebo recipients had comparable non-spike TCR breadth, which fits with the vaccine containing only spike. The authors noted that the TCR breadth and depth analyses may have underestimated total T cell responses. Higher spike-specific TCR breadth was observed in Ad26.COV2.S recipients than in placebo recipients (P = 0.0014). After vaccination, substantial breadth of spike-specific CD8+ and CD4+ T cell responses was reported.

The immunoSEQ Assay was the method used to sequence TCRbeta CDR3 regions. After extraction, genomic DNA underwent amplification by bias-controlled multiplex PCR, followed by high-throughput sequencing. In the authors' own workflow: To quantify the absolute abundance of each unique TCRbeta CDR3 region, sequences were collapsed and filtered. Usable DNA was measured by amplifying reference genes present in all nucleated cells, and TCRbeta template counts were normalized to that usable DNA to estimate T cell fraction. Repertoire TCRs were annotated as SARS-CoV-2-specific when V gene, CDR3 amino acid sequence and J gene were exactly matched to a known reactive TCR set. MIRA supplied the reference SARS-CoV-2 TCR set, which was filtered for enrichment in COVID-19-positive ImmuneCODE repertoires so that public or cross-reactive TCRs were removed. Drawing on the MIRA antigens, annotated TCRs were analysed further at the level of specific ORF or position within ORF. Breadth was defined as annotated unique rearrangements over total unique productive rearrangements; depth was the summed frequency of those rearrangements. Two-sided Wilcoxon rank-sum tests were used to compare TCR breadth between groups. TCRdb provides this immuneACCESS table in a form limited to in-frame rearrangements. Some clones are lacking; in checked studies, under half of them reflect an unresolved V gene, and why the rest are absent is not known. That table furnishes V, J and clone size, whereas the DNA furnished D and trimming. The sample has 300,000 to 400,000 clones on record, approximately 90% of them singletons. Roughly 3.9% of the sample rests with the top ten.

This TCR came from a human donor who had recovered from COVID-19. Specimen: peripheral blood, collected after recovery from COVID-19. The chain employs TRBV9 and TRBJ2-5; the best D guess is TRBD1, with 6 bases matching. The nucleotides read TGTGCCAGCAGCGTAGGGACAGCACACCAAGAGACCCAGTACTTC. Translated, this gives CASSVGTAHQETQYF.